The text below deals with one T cell receptor (beta chain). TCRdb reprocessed the 5' RACE reads via MiXCR and lists one record per CDR3 protein. The sample consists of 45,000 to 60,000 distinct CDR3 sequences, about 15% of them appearing once. The germline V gene has CDR1 SGHTA and CDR2 FQGNSA. The CDR3 extends over 14 amino acids. Trimming left V 6 bases short and J 4 bases short, with 12 bases between. The entry originates in a study of T cells of healthy individuals. The clonotype was recovered from a human donor in good health. The chain recombines TRBV7-2 with TRBJ2-2, with D possibly TRBD1 on 5 matching bases. CDR3 DNA sequence: TGTGCCAGCAGAACCGACAGCTTCACCGGGGAGCTGTTTTTT. Amino acid sequence: CASRTDSFTGELFF.